This T cell receptor beta chain originates from a study of Graves' ophthalmopathy and Graves' hyperthyroidism. Amplifying from RNA transcripts, the study obtained TCR beta CDR3 regions. HTBI-primed RT-PCR formed the first round, and a multiplex PCR formed the second. TCRdb redid the calling of the multiplex PCR reads with MiXCR, one entry per CDR3 protein. The repertoire holds roughly 400,000 distinct CDR3 sequences, with about 17% as singletons. Overall study results and limits: A 13-signature model separated ophthalmopathy from stable hyperthyroidism, 87.88% sensitivity, 75% to 84% specificity. Ophthalmopathy progression was predicted by the model at 60% to 71% sensitivity and 72% to 80% specificity.

J lost 4 bases, V lost 5 bases, and 4 bases had no gene match. This CDR3 has 15 residues. The germline V gene has CDR1 SGHTA and CDR2 FQGNSA. PBMCs originated in about 9.8 ml of fresh peripheral blood. This clonotype was detected once. Its antigen remains unidentified. The sequence came from a woman aged 18-29 years with Graves' ophthalmopathy. The sample was peripheral blood. V is TRBV7-2 and J is TRBJ2-5; 13 bases map to TRBD2. The CDR3 loop reads CASSARTSGGETQYF. The CDR3 DNA sequence: TGTGCCAGCAGCGCCAGGACTAGCGGGGGAGAGACCCAGTACTTC.